A single sample is the source of the 22 T cell receptor beta chains below, sequenced in a study of cytomegalovirus exposure and HLA in healthy donors. The assay was immunoSEQ multiplex PCR, and TCRdb's table has in-frame clones only and misses some. The table lists 50,000 or so clones, 94% of them singletons. The sequencing input was PBMCs. The receptor set was obtained from a woman aged 18-35 years in good health and CMV-seropositive.

This chain uses TRBV29-1 with TRBJ1-4, with a tentative D call TRBD1 (6 bases). V dropped 6 bases and J dropped 0 bases, with 11 bases sitting between them. Germline values: CDR1 SQVTM, CDR2 ANQGSEA. The CDR3 totals 14 residues. The CDR3 DNA is TGCAGCGTAGGATCAGGGGCAACTAATGAAAAACTGTTTTTT. This encodes CSVGSGATNEKLFF. Variable domain in full (rest from reference TRBV29-1 and TRBJ1-4): SAVISQKPSRDICQRGTSLTIQCQVDSQVTMMFWYRQQPGQSLTLIATANQGSEATYESGFVIDKFPISRPNLTFSTLTVSNMSPEDSSIYLCSVGSGATNEKLFFGSGTQLSVL.

The CDR3 is CASSSLRRTGVGNYGYTF. The CDR3 bases are TGTGCCAGCAGTTCCCTAAGGAGGACAGGGGTTGGTAACTATGGCTACACCTTC. The chain employs TRBV28 and TRBJ1-2; 9 nucleotides match TRBD1. V was pared by 4 bases and J by 1 base, with 13 bases of the junction left unmatched. There are 18 residues in the CDR3. In germline, CDR1 is MDHEN, CDR2 SYDVKM.

The chain combines TRBV6-4 with TRBJ2-1, with D maybe TRBD2 (6 bases). Trimming stripped 5 bases from V and 9 bases from J, with 20 bases between. Germline CDR1 reads MRHNA; CDR2 reads SNTAGT. The CDR3 has 15 residues. CDR3 bases: TGTGCCAGCAGTTTTGACCTCGGGGGTTATGGTGAGCAGTTCTTC. Its protein product is CASSFDLGGYGEQFF.

J is TRBJ2-7 and V is TRBV5-6, with 7 bases identical to TRBD1. The CDR3 sequence is 15 residues long. The junction had 6 bases not matched to a gene; V was cut back by 0 bases and J by 3 bases. Germline assignment: CDR1 SGHDT and CDR2 YYEEEE. CDR3 residues: CASSLARQGIYEQYF. In DNA, the CDR3 is TGTGCCAGCAGCTTGGCCCGACAGGGAATCTACGAGCAGTACTTC.

V and J are TRBV6-1 and TRBJ2-2, with 9 bases fitting TRBD1. Germline loops: CDR1 MNHNS, CDR2 SASEGT. The CDR3 extends over 16 amino acids. The V gene end was trimmed by 1 base and the J gene end by 5 bases; junction bases not matched to a gene: 5. The CDR3 region is CASSEGTGGPTGELFF. CDR3 DNA: TGTGCCAGCAGTGAAGGTACAGGGGGCCCGACCGGGGAGCTGTTTTTT.

This chain connects TRBV2 to TRBJ2-1; 11 nucleotides line up with TRBD2. V lost 5 bases, J lost 6 bases, and 3 bases stayed unmatched. Germline V gene data show CDR1 as SNHLY and CDR2 as FYNNEI. This CDR3 spans 14 amino acids. CDR3 in DNA: TGTGCCAGCAGTTTTAGCGGGAGGGCCAATGAGCAGTTCTTC. This gives the protein CASSFSGRANEQFF. Complete variable domain (other parts from reference TRBV2 and TRBJ2-1): EPEVTQTPSHQVTQMGQEVILRCVPISNHLYFYWYRQILGQKVEFLVSFYNNEISEKSEIFDDQFSVERPDGSNFTLKIRSTKLEDSAMYFCASSFSGRANEQFFGPGTRLTVL.

By share, this clone ranks as medium-sized (0.01 to 0.1%). V gene TRBV27 combines with J gene TRBJ1-1, with TRBD1 identical over 12 bases. Germline trimming cut 2 bases from V and 5 bases from J; bases unmatched to any gene: 6. Germline V lookup: CDR1 MNHEY, CDR2 SMNVEV (reference sequence). The length of the CDR3 is 16 residues. The CDR3 protein is CASSLGTGGEGTEAFF. The CDR3 bases are TGTGCCAGCAGTTTAGGGACAGGGGGCGAGGGGACTGAAGCTTTCTTT.

The rearrangement links TRBV9 to TRBJ2-3; 10 bases map to TRBD2. The CDR3 is 15 residues long. Germline assignment: CDR1 SGDLS and CDR2 YYNGEE. The ends lost 2 bases at V and 7 bases at J; junction bases unmatched: 7. This chain's CDR3 is CASSVEAGGPHTQYF. The CDR3 nucleotides read TGTGCCAGCAGCGTGGAAGCGGGAGGGCCGCATACGCAGTATTTT.

J is TRBJ2-7 and V is TRBV5-1, with 11 nucleotides matching TRBD2. The germline gives CDR1 SGHRS, CDR2 YFSETQ. J was trimmed by 6 bases and V by 0 bases; bases with no gene match: 2. This CDR3 spans 14 amino acids. CDR3 in amino acids: CASSLAGTSGEQYF. The CDR3 DNA is TGCGCCAGCAGCTTGGCCGGGACTAGCGGCGAGCAGTACTTC.

This chain links TRBV7-2 with TRBJ1-3; D is possibly TRBD1 (5 bases). The germline V gene has CDR1 SGHTA and CDR2 FQGNSA. With 5 bases removed from V and 1 base from J, the gap between germline ends came to 12 bases. CDR3 size: 15 residues. CDR3 sequence reads: CASSGLRGSGNTIYF. In DNA form, the CDR3 reads TGTGCCAGCAGCGGCCTCCGGGGGTCTGGAAACACCATATATTTT.

The rearrangement uses TRBV2 and TRBJ2-1, with 12 bases lining up with TRBD2. V lost 7 bases, J lost 10 bases, and 11 bases stayed unmatched. Germline-derived CDR1 and CDR2 are SNHLY and FYNNEI. This CDR3 contains 15 residues. The CDR3 coding sequence is TGTGCCAGCAAAGTGACGGCTAGCGGGGGGGAAGAGCAGTTCTTC. It codes for CASKVTASGGEEQFF.

This clone has more than one count but fewer than ten. The chain uses TRBV5-1 and TRBJ1-1; D unclear. Between the trimmed V and J ends, which lost 2 bases and 1 base, there was a span of 9 bases. Germline CDR1 is SGHRS and CDR2 is YFSETQ. The CDR3 runs to 14 residues. This CDR3 is CASSLAGRNTEAFF. In DNA form, the CDR3 reads TGCGCCAGCAGCTTAGCAGGTAGGAACACTGAAGCTTTCTTT.

This sequence joins TRBV9 and TRBJ2-7, with D possibly matching TRBD2 (7 bases). Looked up from germline, CDR1 is SGDLS and CDR2 is YYNGEE. The CDR3 totals 15 residues. The V end lost 0 bases, the J end lost 5 bases, and 15 bases lay between the germline ends. CDR3 residues: CASSVGGGADNEQYF. The CDR3 DNA follows: TGTGCCAGCAGCGTAGGTGGGGGGGCGGACAACGAGCAGTACTTC.

V is TRBV5-4 and J is TRBJ2-7, with D tentatively TRBD1 (6 bases). Trimming removed 5 bases from V and 6 bases from J, with 12 bases in between. This CDR3 is 12 amino acids long. CDR1 is SGHNT and CDR2 is YYREEE in the germline V gene (reference sequence). The CDR3 coding sequence is TGTGCCAGCAGACAGATAGGGGGCGAGCAGTACTTC. It specifies CASRQIGGEQYF.

The rearrangement uses TRBV7-3 and TRBJ1-1; 11 bases are a match to TRBD1. Germline CDR1 reads SGHTA; CDR2 reads FQGTGA. V lost 5 bases and J lost 5; bases outside the gene matches: 4. The CDR3 covers 14 residues. CDR3 protein: CASSADRGHTEAFF. The CDR3 DNA reads TGTGCCAGCAGCGCGGACAGGGGGCATACTGAAGCTTTCTTT.

The J gene is TRBJ2-3, the V gene TRBV7-9, with D perhaps matching TRBD1 (6 bases). The V end lost 4 bases, the J end lost 1 base, and 12 bases lay between the germline ends. There are 15 residues in the CDR3. Germline V gives CDR1 SEHNR, CDR2 FQNEAQ (reference sequence). The CDR3 DNA follows: TGTGCCAGCAGCTCACAGGGACCCCGCACAGATACGCAGTATTTT. Amino acids: CASSSQGPRTDTQYF.

This chain uses TRBV11-3 with TRBJ1-3, with D unclear. V lost 5 bases, J lost 3 bases, and 5 bases lay in between. Germline CDR1 SGHNT, CDR2 YENEEA. The CDR3 is 12 amino acids. The CDR3: CASSHSGNTIYF. CDR3 bases: TGTGCCAGCAGCCACAGTGGAAACACCATATATTTT. Variable domain in full (rest from reference TRBV11-3 and TRBJ1-3): EAGVVQSPRYKIIEKKQPVAFWCNPISGHNTLYWYLQNLGQGPELLIRYENEEAVDDSQLPKDRFSAERLKGVDSTLKIQPAELGDSAVYLCASSHSGNTIYFGEGSWLTVV.

About this clone itself: In the same sample, other DNA sequences code for this CDR3. The chain uses TRBV19 and TRBJ2-2, with 8 bases fitting TRBD1. V dropped 4 bases and J dropped 5; count of bases not matched to a gene: 3. The germline CDR1 and CDR2 sequences are LNHDA and SQIVND (reference sequence). The CDR3 length is 14 residues. CDR3 bases: TGTGCCAGTAGTACAGGGGGCAGGACCGGGGAGCTGTTTTTT. As protein: CASSTGGRTGELFF.

The chain uses TRBV7-3 and TRBJ2-3; D is possibly TRBD2 (6 bases). V shed 2 bases and J shed 0 bases, with 9 bases lying between them. Germline V lookup: CDR1 SGHTA, CDR2 FQGTGA. CDR3 length: 15 residues. The CDR3 sequence is CASSLVGTSTDTQYF. CDR3 bases: TGTGCCAGCAGCTTAGTGGGGACTAGCACAGATACGCAGTATTTT.

The chain carries TRBV6-5 and TRBJ1-4, with D perhaps TRBD1 (5 bases). The CDR3 consists of 15 residues. Trimming left V 2 bases short and J 7 bases short, with 14 bases between. CDR1 is MNHEY and CDR2 is SVGAGI in the germline V gene. CDR3 in DNA: TGTGCCAGCAGTTACGCGAGGAGGGGTGGTGAAAAACTGTTTTTT. Translated: CASSYARRGGEKLFF.

The gene calls are TRBV5-1 and TRBJ2-7, with 8 bases identical to TRBD2. The germline CDR1 and CDR2 sequences are SGHRS and YFSETQ. J was trimmed by 5 bases and V by 0 bases; bases with no gene match: 4. The CDR3 loop spans 14 amino acids. In DNA, the CDR3 is TGCGCCAGCAGCTTGGAAGCGGGAGAGGACGAGCAGTACTTC. It is translated as CASSLEAGEDEQYF.

The rearrangement links TRBV10-3 to TRBJ2-7, with 11 nucleotides matching TRBD2. The CDR3 is made up of 15 amino acids. The ends lost 5 bases at V and 3 bases at J; junction bases unmatched: 6. CDR1 is ENHRY, CDR2 SYGVKD, per germline. The CDR3 region is CAISLGTSGLYEQYF. The CDR3 coding sequence is TGTGCCATCAGTCTCGGGACTAGCGGACTCTACGAGCAGTACTTC.